The 23 T cell receptor beta chains in this list originate from one sample, sequenced in a study of T cell responses to AZD1222 COVID-19 vaccine. The table came from immunoSEQ multiplex PCR; TCRdb's copy has only in-frame clones and leaves some out. The sample records some 140,000 clones, over 85% being singletons. The material was peripheral blood, obtained on day 0 of AZD1222 vaccination. The receptors originated from an adult in good health.

The chain couples TRBV6-5 to TRBJ1-2; D perhaps matches TRBD1 (6 bases). The CDR3 is 13 amino acids. Germline V CDR1 and CDR2: MNHEY, SVGAGI. Trimming took off 6 bases at V and 0 bases at J, with 8 bases between the two ends. CDR3 loop: CASSRGPNYGYTF. The CDR3, as DNA: TGTGCCAGCAGCAGGGGCCCTAACTATGGCTACACCTTC.

The rearrangement uses TRBV5-4 and TRBJ1-1; no reliable D call. Trimming removed 6 bases from V and 2 bases from J, with 14 bases in between. The CDR3 runs to 14 residues. Germline lookup yields CDR1 SGHNT and CDR2 YYREEE (reference sequence). CDR3 region: CASNRSLRNTEAFF. In DNA, the CDR3 is TGTGCCAGCAACCGATCACTGCGAAACACTGAAGCTTTCTTT.

The chain is built from TRBV7-2 and TRBJ1-6, with D tentatively TRBD1 (5 bases). This CDR3 is built from 15 residues. V was clipped by 1 base and J by 4 bases, with 8 bases between them. CDR1 and CDR2 (germline): SGHTA, FQGNSA. The CDR3 here is CASSLGGGYNSPLHF. CDR3 DNA: TGTGCCAGCAGCTTAGGGGGGGGGTATAATTCACCCCTCCACTTT.

This clone was observed a single time. The chain links TRBV19 to TRBJ1-3; D is unclear. V lost 4 bases, J lost 0 bases, and 13 bases lay in between. In germline, CDR1 is LNHDA, CDR2 SQIVND (reference sequence). The CDR3 is 16 amino acids. The CDR3 region has the DNA TGTGCCAGTAGTAGCTCGACTGCATCCTCTGGAAACACCATATATTTT. Translated: CASSSSTASSGNTIYF.

The chain couples TRBV5-8 to TRBJ2-1; TRBD2 aligns across 8 bases. Germline values: CDR1 SGHTS, CDR2 YDEGEE. CDR3 length: 15 amino acids. Losses at the gene ends were 0 bases for V and 6 bases for J; bases not matched to a gene: 5. This CDR3 reads CASSLAGLVANEQFF. CDR3 sequence (DNA): TGTGCCAGCAGCTTGGCGGGACTAGTTGCCAATGAGCAGTTCTTC.

This clone was found a few times. The V call is TRBV4-1, the J call TRBJ2-7; 10 bases fit TRBD1. With 5 bases clipped from V and 3 bases from J, the junction kept 7 bases outside the gene matches. The CDR3 has 15 residues. CDR1 and CDR2 from the germline V gene are MGHRA and YSYEKL. DNA of the CDR3: TGCGCCAGCAGCTACACCGGGACAGGGGTCTACGAGCAGTACTTC. It encodes CASSYTGTGVYEQYF.

This chain joins TRBV14 and TRBJ1-1; D call uncertain. Germline values: CDR1 SGHDN, CDR2 FVKESK. V gave up 1 base and J gave up 1 base, with 7 bases separating them. This CDR3 has 14 amino acids. CDR3: CASSQVRSNTEAFF. CDR3 DNA sequence: TGTGCCAGCAGCCAAGTTAGGTCGAACACTGAAGCTTTCTTT.

The rearrangement uses TRBV10-3 and TRBJ1-2; 7 nucleotides align to TRBD1. From germline, CDR1 is ENHRY and CDR2 SYGVKD. The CDR3 sequence is 15 residues long. V gave up 10 bases and J gave up 3 bases; unmatched junction bases: 14. The CDR3 region is CATSGGGRNDYGYTF. DNA of the CDR3: TGTGCCACCTCAGGGGGGGGCCGCAACGACTATGGCTACACCTTC.

The chain couples TRBV28 to TRBJ2-3; D is uncertain. Trimming took off 7 bases at V and 5 bases at J, with 19 bases between the two ends. CDR3 length equals 15 residues. Germline V gives CDR1 MDHEN, CDR2 SYDVKM. The chain's CDR3 is CASTLEGFPGDTQYF. In DNA form, the CDR3 reads TGTGCCAGCACCCTAGAAGGGTTCCCGGGAGATACGCAGTATTTT.

The V gene is TRBV28, the J gene TRBJ1-2; D call uncertain. Germline V gives CDR1 MDHEN, CDR2 SYDVKM. V was shortened by 5 bases and J by 5 bases, with 9 bases between the two germline ends. This CDR3 has 12 residues. The CDR3 coding sequence is TGTGCCAGCAGTACGACTCTTTATGGCTACACCTTC. It is translated as CASSTTLYGYTF.

J is TRBJ2-3 and V is TRBV5-1; tentatively, D is TRBD2 (6 bases). Trimming took off 2 bases at V and 0 bases at J, with 13 bases between the two ends. The CDR3 loop spans 16 amino acids. Germline CDR1 reads SGHRS; CDR2 reads YFSETQ. CDR3 sequence (DNA): TGCGCCAGCAGCTTCGGGACTTCCCTTAGCACAGATACGCAGTATTTT. Translation: CASSFGTSLSTDTQYF.

CDR3 amino acids: CASKPGQGTSLSGNTIYF. In nucleotides, the CDR3 is TGTGCCAGCAAACCGGGACAGGGTACATCTCTCTCTGGAAACACCATATATTTT. The chain couples TRBV2 to TRBJ1-3, with 9 bases matching TRBD1. Germline-derived CDR1 and CDR2 are SNHLY and FYNNEI. The CDR3 loop spans 18 amino acids. V lost 7 bases and J lost 0; bases outside the gene matches: 13.

The chain is built from TRBV27 and TRBJ2-5; D uncertain. Germline values: CDR1 MNHEY, CDR2 SMNVEV (reference sequence). V was shortened by 4 bases and J by 7 bases, with 13 bases between the two germline ends. CDR3 length: 13 residues. CDR3 in DNA: TGTGCCAGCAGTTCGGTTAACCCGAGGACCCAGTACTTC. This translates into CASSSVNPRTQYF.

This chain links TRBV15 with TRBJ1-4; 7 bases are a match to TRBD1. Germline V lookup: CDR1 LNHNV, CDR2 YYDKDF (reference sequence). There are 17 residues in the CDR3. The trim removed 1 base at V and 3 bases at J, leaving 8 bases unmatched. CDR3: CATSRGRTGAANEKLFF. CDR3 nucleotides: TGTGCCACCAGCAGAGGTCGAACAGGGGCGGCTAATGAAAAACTGTTTTTT.

This chain links TRBV25-1 with TRBJ1-6, with D possibly TRBD1 on 6 matching bases. The CDR3 spans 15 residues. The germline CDR1 and CDR2 sequences are MGHDK and SYGVNS. Between the trimmed V and J ends, which lost 7 bases and 5 bases, there was a span of 15 bases. The DNA for the CDR3 is TGTGCCAGCACTGAGGGGGGAGCCAATAATTCACCCCTCCACTTT. It specifies CASTEGGANNSPLHF.

V gene TRBV24-1 combines with J gene TRBJ1-2; 8 bases line up with TRBD1. J was trimmed by 8 bases and V by 1 base; bases with no gene match: 5. The germline gives CDR1 KGHDR, CDR2 SFDVKD. CDR3 length: 14 residues. The CDR3 region is CATSDFDRGQGYTF. CDR3 DNA: TGTGCCACCAGTGATTTCGACAGGGGACAAGGCTACACCTTC.

This chain links TRBV28 with TRBJ1-2, with a tentative D call TRBD1 (6 bases). Germline loops: CDR1 MDHEN, CDR2 SYDVKM. The CDR3 covers 16 residues. V lost 6 bases and J lost 4, with 21 bases in between. CDR3 protein: CASSPPQGGQGYGYTF. The CDR3 DNA sequence: TGTGCCAGCAGCCCTCCGCAAGGGGGGCAGGGCTATGGCTACACCTTC.

The chain has TRBV9 and TRBJ1-1; maybe TRBD1 (5 bases). Deletions cut 7 bases from V and 0 bases from J, with 19 bases between. This CDR3 has 16 residues. CDR1 is SGDLS and CDR2 is YYNGEE in the germline V gene. CDR3 sequence (DNA): TGTGCCAGCGGGGCCGTGGGTAAGGGGATGAACACTGAAGCTTTCTTT. This sequence encodes CASGAVGKGMNTEAFF.

The rearrangement joins TRBV19 to TRBJ1-5, with D perhaps matching TRBD1 (5 bases). Per the germline V gene, CDR1 is LNHDA and CDR2 is SQIVND (reference sequence). The CDR3 is made up of 14 amino acids. Trimming shortened V by 7 bases and J by 5 bases, and 15 bases separated the two germline ends. This chain's CDR3 is CASNRDRGYQPQHF. CDR3 DNA sequence: TGTGCCAGTAACCGGGACCGAGGGTATCAGCCCCAGCATTTT.

V gene TRBV9 combines with J gene TRBJ2-7, with D tentatively TRBD1 or TRBD2 (6 bases each). The CDR3 length is 16 residues. V lost 3 bases, J lost 0 bases, and 16 bases lay in between. Germline CDR1 reads SGDLS; CDR2 reads YYNGEE. Here the CDR3 DNA reads TGTGCCAGCAGCGCCCAAGGGGGGCCCCGCTCCTACGAGCAGTACTTC. This translates into CASSAQGGPRSYEQYF.

This chain links TRBV12-5 with TRBJ1-1, with TRBD1 as a possible D gene (5 bases). The CDR3 has 13 residues. V shed 0 bases and J shed 5 bases, with 7 bases lying between them. CDR1 LGHNT and CDR2 FRNRAP come from the germline V gene. This CDR3 is CASGLVAGTEAFF. The CDR3 region has the DNA TGTGCTAGTGGTTTGGTAGCAGGGACTGAAGCTTTCTTT.

This rearrangement joins TRBV28 to TRBJ1-6; D gene ambiguous. The CDR3 is 16 residues long. Trimming removed 4 bases from V and 1 base from J, with 11 bases in between. Germline V CDR1 and CDR2: MDHEN, SYDVKM. The CDR3 DNA sequence: TGTGCCAGCAGTTACTACCCACAGTCCTATAATTCACCCCTCCACTTT. This encodes CASSYYPQSYNSPLHF.

This chain uses TRBV7-8 with TRBJ1-1, with D unclear. The germline V and J ends were trimmed by 3 bases and 8 bases, with 7 bases remaining between them. Germline V lookup: CDR1 SGHVS, CDR2 FQNEAQ. This CDR3 has 11 residues. The DNA for the CDR3 is TGTGCCAGCAGCTTCGGAGCGGAAGCTTTCTTT. Protein sequence: CASSFGAEAFF.